The 5 T cell receptor beta chains below all came from one sample that was sequenced in a study of T cell repertoires in ileal Crohn's disease. Assay used: immunoSEQ multiplex PCR; TCRdb lists only in-frame clones, some missing. The sample gives just under 7,500 clones, approximately 82% of which show up once; about 7.8% is in the top ten. Sequenced sample: ileal tissue. These receptors all come from an adult with Crohn's disease.

V usage is TRBV19 and J usage is TRBJ2-1, with 9 bases aligning to TRBD1. The CDR3 has 15 residues. Germline lookup yields CDR1 LNHDA and CDR2 SQIVND (reference sequence). With 3 bases clipped from V and 5 bases from J, the junction kept 5 bases outside the gene matches. The chain's CDR3 is CASSIGTGNHNEQFF. CDR3 sequence (DNA): TGTGCCAGTAGTATCGGGACAGGGAACCACAATGAGCAGTTCTTC.

The rearrangement joins TRBV5-6 to TRBJ2-5, with D tentatively TRBD2 (5 bases). The germline V gene encodes CDR1 SGHDT and CDR2 YYEEEE. CDR3 length: 12 residues. The V end was cut by 5 bases, the J end by 1 base, with 6 bases between. DNA for the CDR3: TGTGCCAGCAGAGGACTCCAAGAGACCCAGTACTTC. This sequence encodes CASRGLQETQYF.

This CDR3 is CASTGSRGSGMNTEAFF. The CDR3 bases are TGTGCCAGCACGGGTTCAAGGGGGTCGGGGATGAACACTGAAGCTTTCTTT. V usage is TRBV5-4 and J usage is TRBJ1-1; D might be TRBD1 (6 bases). This CDR3 contains 17 residues. V was clipped by 6 bases and J by 0 bases, with 21 bases between them. Per the germline V gene, CDR1 is SGHNT and CDR2 is YYREEE (reference sequence).

The chain has TRBV30 and TRBJ1-2; D may be TRBD1 (5 bases). Germline V CDR1 and CDR2: GTSNPN, SVGIG (reference sequence). V gave up 1 base and J gave up 8 bases, with 11 bases separating them. CDR3 length: 12 amino acids. Here the CDR3 DNA reads TGTGCCTGGAGTGGGCAGGGCTACGGCTACACCTTC. This codes for CAWSGQGYGYTF. Filled out from reference TRBV30 and TRBJ1-2, the complete variable domain reads SQTIHQWPATLVQPVGSPLSLECTVEGTSNPNLYWYRQAAGRGLQLLFYSVGIGQISSEVPQNLSASRPQDRQFILSSKKLLLSDSGFYLCAWSGQGYGYTFGSGTRLTVV.

The chain couples TRBV15 to TRBJ2-1; the match to TRBD2 covers 11 bases. The length of the CDR3 is 18 residues. V lost 1 base and J lost 3; bases outside the gene matches: 8. Germline V gene sequence: CDR1 LNHNV, CDR2 YYDKDF (reference sequence). CDR3 nucleotides: TGTGCCACCAGCAGAGGAATCCATAGCGGGAGGGACTACAATGAGCAGTTCTTC. Translated, it gives CATSRGIHSGRDYNEQFF. Supplemented by reference TRBV15 and TRBJ2-1, the full variable domain reads DAMVIQNPRYQVTQFGKPVTLSCSQTLNHNVMYWYQQKSSQAPKLLFHYYDKDFNNEADTPDNFQSRRPNTSFCFLDIRSPGLGDTAMYLCATSRGIHSGRDYNEQFFGPGTRLTVL.